The sequence of this T cell receptor (beta chain) was determined in a study of T cell repertoires in cytomegalovirus infection. With 6 bases removed from V and 6 bases from J, the gap between germline ends came to 12 bases. This CDR3 is 13 amino acids long. The V gene's germline CDR1 is MNHEY and CDR2 SMNVEV (reference sequence). Each CDR3 protein is one row after TCRdb ran MiXCR on the reads. The sample lists around 900,000 distinct CDR3 sequences; roughly 30% were seen once. A note on this clonotype: Its cognate antigen is unknown.

The V gene is TRBV27, the J gene TRBJ1-5, with D maybe TRBD1 (6 bases). This receptor was identified in a human donor in good health (CMV status not recorded). Some clones in this sample may be carry-over from other donors' samples. Sequences were derived from cultured CD8+ T cells from PBMCs, sampled from culture after CMV antigen stimulation. CDR3 nucleotides: TGTGCCAGCAGCCTCGGACAGTTTCAGCCCCAGCATTTT. It translates to CASSLGQFQPQHF.